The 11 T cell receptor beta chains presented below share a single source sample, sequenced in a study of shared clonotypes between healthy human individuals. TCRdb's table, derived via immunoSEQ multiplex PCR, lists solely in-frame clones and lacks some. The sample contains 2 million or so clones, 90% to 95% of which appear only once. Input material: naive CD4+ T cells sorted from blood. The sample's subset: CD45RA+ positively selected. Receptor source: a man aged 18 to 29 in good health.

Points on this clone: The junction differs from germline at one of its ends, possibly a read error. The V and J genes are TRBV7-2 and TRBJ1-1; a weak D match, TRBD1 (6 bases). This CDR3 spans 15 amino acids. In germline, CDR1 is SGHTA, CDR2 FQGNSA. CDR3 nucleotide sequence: TGTGCCGGCAGCTCAGAGGGGACAATGAACACTGAAGCTTTCTTT. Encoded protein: CAGSSEGTMNTEAFF.

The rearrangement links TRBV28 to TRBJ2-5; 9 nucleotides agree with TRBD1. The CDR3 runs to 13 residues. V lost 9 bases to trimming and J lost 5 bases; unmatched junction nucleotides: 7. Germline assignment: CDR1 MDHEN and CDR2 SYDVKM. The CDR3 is CASLGTGPETQYF. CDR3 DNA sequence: TGTGCCAGTCTTGGGACAGGGCCCGAGACCCAGTACTTC.

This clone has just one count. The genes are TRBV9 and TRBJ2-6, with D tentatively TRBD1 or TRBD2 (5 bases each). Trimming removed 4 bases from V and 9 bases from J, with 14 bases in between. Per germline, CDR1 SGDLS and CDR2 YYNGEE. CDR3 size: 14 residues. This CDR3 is CASSSRGIGNVLTF. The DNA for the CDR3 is TGTGCCAGCAGCTCCCGGGGCATTGGCAACGTCCTGACTTTC.

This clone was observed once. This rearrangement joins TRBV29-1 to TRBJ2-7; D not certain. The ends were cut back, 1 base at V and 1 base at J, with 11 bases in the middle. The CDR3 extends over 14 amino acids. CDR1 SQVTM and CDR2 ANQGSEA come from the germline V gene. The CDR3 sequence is CSVEGPGLSYEQYF. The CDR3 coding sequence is TGCAGCGTTGAAGGGCCGGGCCTTTCCTACGAGCAGTACTTC.

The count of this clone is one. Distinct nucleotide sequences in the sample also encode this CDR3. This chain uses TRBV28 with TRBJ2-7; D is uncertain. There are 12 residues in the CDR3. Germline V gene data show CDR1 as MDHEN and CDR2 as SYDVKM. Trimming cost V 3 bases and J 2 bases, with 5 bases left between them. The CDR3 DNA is TGTGCCAGCAGTTTTCCGGCCTACGAGCAGTACTTC. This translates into CASSFPAYEQYF.

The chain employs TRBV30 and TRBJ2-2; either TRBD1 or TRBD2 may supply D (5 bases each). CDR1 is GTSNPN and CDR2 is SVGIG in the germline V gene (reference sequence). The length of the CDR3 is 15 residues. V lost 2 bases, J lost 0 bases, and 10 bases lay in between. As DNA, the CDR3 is TGTGCCTGGAGTATTGAGGGGCCGAACACCGGGGAGCTGTTTTTT. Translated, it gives CAWSIEGPNTGELFF. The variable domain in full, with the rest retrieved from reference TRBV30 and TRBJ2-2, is SQTIHQWPATLVQPVGSPLSLECTVEGTSNPNLYWYRQAAGRGLQLLFYSVGIGQISSEVPQNLSASRPQDRQFILSSKKLLLSDSGFYLCAWSIEGPNTGELFFGEGSRLTVL.

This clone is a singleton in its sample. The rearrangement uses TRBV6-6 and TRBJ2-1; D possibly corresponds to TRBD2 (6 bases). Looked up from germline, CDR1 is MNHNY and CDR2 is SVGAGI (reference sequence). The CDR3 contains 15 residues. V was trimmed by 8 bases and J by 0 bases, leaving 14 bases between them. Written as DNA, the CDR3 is TGTGCCAGCGCTACTAGCCGGAGCTCCTACAATGAGCAGTTCTTC. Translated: CASATSRSSYNEQFF.

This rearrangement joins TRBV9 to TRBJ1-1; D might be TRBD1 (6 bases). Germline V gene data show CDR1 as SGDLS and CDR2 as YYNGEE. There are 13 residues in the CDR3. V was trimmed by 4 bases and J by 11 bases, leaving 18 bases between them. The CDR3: CASSPLLQGKAFF. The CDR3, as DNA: TGTGCCAGCAGCCCTCTCCTTCAGGGGAAGGCTTTCTTT.

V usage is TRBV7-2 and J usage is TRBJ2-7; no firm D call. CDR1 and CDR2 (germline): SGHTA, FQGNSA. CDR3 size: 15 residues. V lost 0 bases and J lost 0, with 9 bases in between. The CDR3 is CASSLALGNSYEQYF. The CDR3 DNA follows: TGTGCCAGCAGCTTAGCGTTGGGGAACTCCTACGAGCAGTACTTC.

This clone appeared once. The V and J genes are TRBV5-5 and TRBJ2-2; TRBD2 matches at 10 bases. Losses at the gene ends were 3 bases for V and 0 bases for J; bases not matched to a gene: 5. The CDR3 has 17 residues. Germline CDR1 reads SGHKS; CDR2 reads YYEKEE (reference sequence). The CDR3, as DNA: TGTGCCAGCAGCTGGGCTAGCGGGGGAACGAACACCGGGGAGCTGTTTTTT. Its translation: CASSWASGGTNTGELFF.

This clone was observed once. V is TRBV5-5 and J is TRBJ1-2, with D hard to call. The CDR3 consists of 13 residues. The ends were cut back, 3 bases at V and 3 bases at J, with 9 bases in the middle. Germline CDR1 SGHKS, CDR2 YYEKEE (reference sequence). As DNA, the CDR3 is TGTGCCAGCAGCTCTGGGTATTACTATGGCTACACCTTC. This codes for CASSSGYYYGYTF.